These 21 T cell receptor beta chains came from one sample sequenced in a study of shared clonotypes between healthy human individuals. Naive CD8 cells comprised CD45RO-negative, CCR7-positively selected cells, excluding terminally differentiated effector memory CD45RA+ cells. TCRdb's copy holds only in-frame clones and misses some; the assay was immunoSEQ multiplex PCR. The table has millions of clones, about 95% seen once; the top ten hold 0.85% to 1.2%. Sequenced: naive CD8+ T cells sorted from blood. These TCRs come from a man aged 18-30 years in good health.

For this clone: Other DNA sequences in the same sample also yield this CDR3. The CDR3 here is CASSFQGAYEQYF. CDR3 bases: TGTGCCAGCAGCTTTCAGGGTGCCTACGAGCAGTACTTC. The gene calls are TRBV7-9 and TRBJ2-7; tentative D call: TRBD1 (5 bases). CDR3 length equals 13 residues. Germline V gene data show CDR1 as SEHNR and CDR2 as FQNEAQ (reference sequence). The V gene lost 3 bases and the J gene lost 2 bases, with 8 bases spanning the gap.

The CDR3 loop reads CASSSDGTSGSNEQFF. Written as DNA, the CDR3 is TGTGCCAGCAGCTCAGACGGGACTAGCGGGAGCAATGAGCAGTTCTTC. The genes are TRBV13 and TRBJ2-1; 14 bases are shared with TRBD2. The CDR3 consists of 16 residues. In germline, CDR1 is PRHDT, CDR2 FYEKMQ (reference sequence). V dropped 4 bases and J dropped 6; count of bases not matched to a gene: 5.

The chain employs TRBV29-1 and TRBJ2-4, with 8 bases matching TRBD1. Germline V gene data show CDR1 as SQVTM and CDR2 as ANQGSEA. The CDR3 is 16 amino acids. V gave up 0 bases and J gave up 7 bases; unmatched junction bases: 11. The CDR3 DNA reads as TGCAGCGTTGAAGATCCCCAGGGGGCCCAAGCGAACATTCAGTACTTC. It specifies CSVEDPQGAQANIQYF.

This clone was picked up a small number of times. The chain joins TRBV6-5 to TRBJ2-7; D is undetermined. This CDR3 has 13 amino acids. Germline V gene data show CDR1 as MNHEY and CDR2 as SVGAGI. The V end lost 6 bases, the J end lost 4 bases, and 13 bases lay between the germline ends. The chain's CDR3 is CASSPRGDYEQYF. CDR3 DNA: TGTGCCAGCAGCCCCCGAGGAGATTACGAGCAGTACTTC.

The gene calls are TRBV27 and TRBJ2-3, with TRBD2 matching 10 bases. The V and J ends lost 8 bases and 1 base, in that order; junction bases with no gene match: 12. The CDR3 runs 17 residues. CDR1 MNHEY and CDR2 SMNVEV come from the germline V gene (reference sequence). The CDR3 nucleotides read TGTGCCAGCGCTGATCTGTTAGCGGGAGGAGGCACAGATACGCAGTATTTT. This gives the protein CASADLLAGGGTDTQYF.

The CDR3 coding sequence is TGTGCCAGCAGTGAAATTCGATTGAAGGGACCCGTCCACGAGCAGTACTTC. This translates into CASSEIRLKGPVHEQYF. V gene TRBV2 combines with J gene TRBJ2-7, with D perhaps given as TRBD1 or TRBD2 (5 bases each). Between the trimmed V and J ends, which lost 2 bases and 5 bases, there was a span of 22 bases. Germline assignment: CDR1 SNHLY and CDR2 FYNNEI. The CDR3 consists of 17 residues.

This chain links TRBV9 with TRBJ2-1, with D possibly TRBD2 on 6 matching bases. CDR1 and CDR2 (germline): SGDLS, YYNGEE. The CDR3 has 14 amino acids. The V gene lost 4 bases and the J gene lost 7 bases, with 15 bases spanning the gap. The DNA for the CDR3 is TGTGCCAGCAGCCCGGAGGGATGGACTAATGAGCAGTTCTTC. Amino acid sequence: CASSPEGWTNEQFF.

The chain is built from TRBV6-1 and TRBJ1-1, with no clear D. Germline V gene data show CDR1 as MNHNS and CDR2 as SASEGT. The CDR3 extends over 14 amino acids. V dropped 1 base and J dropped 6 bases, with 12 bases sitting between them. CDR3: CASSEGMGWPEAFF. In DNA form, the CDR3 reads TGTGCCAGCAGTGAAGGTATGGGTTGGCCTGAAGCTTTCTTT.

The V gene is TRBV11-2, the J gene TRBJ2-7, with a weak D call TRBD2 (6 bases). Between the trimmed V and J ends, which lost 5 bases and 6 bases, there was a span of 17 bases. Germline V gives CDR1 SGHAT, CDR2 FQNNGV. This CDR3 is built from 14 residues. CDR3 protein: CASSPLGGASEQYF. The CDR3 DNA sequence: TGTGCCAGCAGCCCCCTTGGAGGGGCAAGCGAGCAGTACTTC.

This chain links TRBV28 with TRBJ2-3; D is ambiguous. The CDR3 has 16 amino acids. The V gene's germline CDR1 is MDHEN and CDR2 SYDVKM. Trimming took 1 base from V and 4 from J, leaving 15 bases between them. This CDR3 reads CASSLFGGRASDTQYF. In DNA form, the CDR3 reads TGTGCCAGCAGTTTATTCGGTGGACGCGCGTCAGATACGCAGTATTTT.

The chain carries TRBV4-1 and TRBJ1-5; no reliable D call. Germline loops: CDR1 MGHRA, CDR2 YSYEKL. This CDR3 region has 12 residues. V shed 0 bases and J shed 9 bases, with 6 bases lying between them. The CDR3 nucleotides read TGCGCCAGCAGCCAAGATCTCGGGCCCCAGCATTTT. Translation: CASSQDLGPQHF.

CDR3 DNA: TGCGCCAGCAGCCAAGACTACCCGCAGCCCTACGAGCAGTACTTC. Its translation: CASSQDYPQPYEQYF. The J gene is TRBJ2-7, the V gene TRBV4-3; D is unresolved. CDR3 length: 15 residues. The ends were cut back, 0 bases at V and 2 bases at J, with 11 bases in the middle. Germline values: CDR1 LGHNA, CDR2 YSLEER.

On this clone: One junction end disagrees with the germline gene, perhaps due to a read error. Other nucleotide sequences from this sample produce the same CDR3. V is TRBV5-1 and J is TRBJ2-3; D gene ambiguous. The CDR3 contains 12 residues. Germline lookup yields CDR1 SGHRS and CDR2 YFSETQ. The CDR3 is CASSLDTDTQYF. The DNA of the CDR3 is TGCGCCAGCAGTTTGGACACAGATACGCAGTATTTT.

The V and J genes are TRBV10-3 and TRBJ1-1; 9 positions match TRBD1. Germline CDR1 is ENHRY and CDR2 is SYGVKD. J lost 7 bases, V lost 5 bases, and 5 bases had no gene match. The CDR3 contains 13 residues. In DNA form, the CDR3 reads TGTGCCATCAGTCCCGGGACAGGGTTTGAAGCTTTCTTT. Amino acids: CAISPGTGFEAFF.

The CDR3 spells CASSPEIQGFDYGYTF. The CDR3 DNA follows: TGTGCCAGCTCACCAGAAATACAGGGTTTCGACTATGGCTACACCTTC. The rearrangement joins TRBV18 to TRBJ1-2; perhaps TRBD1 as D (6 bases). Trimming stripped 2 bases from V and 3 bases from J, with 16 bases between. Looked up from germline, CDR1 is KGHSH and CDR2 is LQKENI. The CDR3 covers 16 residues.

The J gene is TRBJ2-3, the V gene TRBV9; the match to TRBD1 covers 9 bases. The germline V gene has CDR1 SGDLS and CDR2 YYNGEE. The CDR3 has 15 residues. Trimming removed 2 bases from V and 2 bases from J; junction bases left unmatched: 3. CDR3 amino acids: CASSVGTGITDTQYF. CDR3 nucleotide sequence: TGTGCCAGCAGCGTCGGGACAGGGATCACAGATACGCAGTATTTT.

The gene calls are TRBV10-3 and TRBJ2-3; 9 bases are shared with TRBD2. Trimming took 8 bases from V and 2 from J; bases not matched to a gene: 8. This CDR3 region has 15 residues. Looked up from germline, CDR1 is ENHRY and CDR2 is SYGVKD. CDR3: CAIGGWTSATDTQYF. The DNA of the CDR3 is TGTGCCATCGGGGGATGGACTAGCGCCACAGATACGCAGTATTTT.

The chain is built from TRBV27 and TRBJ2-1; TRBD1 might be the D (6 bases). The CDR3 runs 15 residues. V dropped 4 bases and J dropped 3 bases, with 13 bases sitting between them. The V gene's germline CDR1 is MNHEY and CDR2 SMNVEV (reference sequence). CDR3 bases: TGTGCCAGCAGTTCCCGACAGGCTCACTACAATGAGCAGTTCTTC. Its translation is CASSSRQAHYNEQFF.

This chain links TRBV19 with TRBJ2-7; the D gene could be TRBD1 or TRBD2 (5 bases each). The germline V and J ends were trimmed by 0 bases and 0 bases, with 9 bases remaining between them. CDR1 and CDR2 (germline): LNHDA, SQIVND (reference sequence). This CDR3 is built from 15 residues. The CDR3 reads CASSIDNGASYEQYF. CDR3 DNA sequence: TGTGCCAGTAGTATAGATAACGGGGCCTCCTACGAGCAGTACTTC.

This chain links TRBV16 with TRBJ2-7; D ambiguous. There are 12 residues in the CDR3. Trimming left V 2 bases short and J 8 bases short, with 10 bases between. Per the germline V gene, CDR1 is KGHSY and CDR2 is FQNENV. The CDR3 bases are TGTGCCAGCAGCCAAGGCTTCCATCAGCAGTACTTC. Its translation is CASSQGFHQQYF. Together with reference TRBV16 and TRBJ2-7, the CDR3 gives the full variable domain: GEEVAQTPKHLVRGEGQKAKLYCAPIKGHSYVFWYQQVLKNEFKFLISFQNENVFDETGMPKERFSAKCLPNSPCSLEIQATKLEDSAVYFCASSQGFHQQYFGPGTRLTVT.

CDR3 sequence (DNA): TGTGCCAGTAGTACATTTTATGGGGAGAGGACCTACGAGCAGTACTTC. Its protein product is CASSTFYGERTYEQYF. The rearrangement joins TRBV19 to TRBJ2-7; D is perhaps TRBD2 (5 bases). Trimming took off 4 bases at V and 2 bases at J, with 18 bases between the two ends. CDR1 LNHDA and CDR2 SQIVND come from the germline V gene (reference sequence). The CDR3 runs 16 residues.